The rows below give T cell receptor beta chains drawn from one sample of a study of shared T cell receptors in the human thymus. The repertoire was sequenced with immunoSEQ multiplex PCR; TCRdb's copy has only in-frame clones and lacks some. The sample contains roughly 550,000 clones, about 80% of which appear only once. This same sample was also part of a study on human thymus T cells.

The specimen sequenced was thymocytes. The receptors stem from a boy under three years old with a congenital heart defect. The CDR3 runs from the conserved cysteine through the conserved F or W. The D gene is left open where the match is weak. Size is stated for part of the rows, as once, few or many counts, or as a class when the clone is expanded.

J gene | D gene | clone size | V gene | CDR3 length | CDR3 DNA | CDR3 protein
TRBJ2-7 | TRBD2 | - | TRBV11-2 | 17 | TGTGCCAGCAGCCTCCGACTAGCGGGAGGTTTTTCCTACGAGCAGTACTTC | CASSLRLAGGFSYEQYF
TRBJ2-1 | TRBD2 | - | TRBV19 | 15 | TGTGCCAGTAATACCGGGACTAGCGGTTACAATGAGCAGTTCTTC | CASNTGTSGYNEQFF
TRBJ1-1 | - | - | TRBV27 | 14 | TGTGCCAGCAGTTTATGGAGATGGAACACTGAAGCTTTCTTT | CASSLWRWNTEAFF
TRBJ2-3 | TRBD1 | - | TRBV12-5 | 16 | TGTGCTAGTGGTTTGGCCCGGGACAGCCCTTCAGATACGCAGTATTTT | CASGLARDSPSDTQYF
TRBJ2-1 | - | - | TRBV4-1 | 13 | TGCGCCAGTGGGATAGCGATCTACAATGAGCAGTTCTTC | CASGIAIYNEQFF
TRBJ2-1 | TRBD2 | - | TRBV11-3 | 16 | TGTGCCAGCAGCTTAGCATTAGCGGGAGGGCCGGATGAGCAGTTCTTC | CASSLALAGGPDEQFF
TRBJ2-6 | - | few | TRBV28 | 14 | TGTGCCAGCGAACAGGGCTCTGGGGCCAACGTCCTGACTTTC | CASEQGSGANVLTF
TRBJ2-3 | TRBD2 | - | TRBV7-2 | 19 | TGTGCCAGCAGTCTAATAGGGACTAGCGGGAGCTGGGGCACAGATACGCAGTATTTT | CASSLIGTSGSWGTDTQYF
TRBJ2-1 | - | - | TRBV6-5 | 14 | TGTGCCAGCACCAGAAGCGGAACCTACAATGAGCAGTTCTTC | CASTRSGTYNEQFF
TRBJ2-1 | TRBD2 | - | TRBV6-1 | 14 | TGTGCCAGCAGCGAGAATCTAGCGGGAAATGAGCAGTTCTTC | CASSENLAGNEQFF
TRBJ2-1 | TRBD1 | - | TRBV5-1 | 14 | TGCGCCAGCAGCTTGAGGACAGGGGGCCGTGAGCAGTTCTTC | CASSLRTGGREQFF
TRBJ1-5 | TRBD1 | few | TRBV7-9 | 18 | TGTGCCAGCAGCCAGGGGGTTGGTATCGACCGACGCAATCAGCCCCAGCATTTT | CASSQGVGIDRRNQPQHF
TRBJ2-1 | TRBD2 | - | TRBV2 | 16 | TGTGCCAGCAGCCAGACTAGCGGGAGCTTGTACAATGAGCAGTTCTTC | CASSQTSGSLYNEQFF
TRBJ2-7 | TRBD2 | - | TRBV11-3 | 18 | TGTGCCAGCAGCTTATGGGGACTAGCGGGAGAATTAGCCTACGAGCAGTACTTC | CASSLWGLAGELAYEQYF
TRBJ2-3 | - | - | TRBV9 | 16 | TGTGCCAGCAGCGTAGCGGGAGACGACAGCACAGATACGCAGTATTTT | CASSVAGDDSTDTQYF
TRBJ2-1 | - | - | TRBV4-3 | 17 | TGCGCCAGCAGCCAAGATACAGTACCCCAATTTATGGATGAGCAGTTCTTC | CASSQDTVPQFMDEQFF
TRBJ2-3 | - | - | TRBV4-3 | 16 | TGCGCCAGCAGCCAAGGCCTAGGCCGGATTAGGGATACGCAGTATTTT | CASSQGLGRIRDTQYF
TRBJ1-1 | TRBD1 | - | TRBV4-2 | 17 | TGTGCCAGCAGCCGGATAGGGGGACAGGCTAACCTTTCCGAAGCTTTCTTT | CASSRIGGQANLSEAFF
TRBJ2-3 | - | - | TRBV29-1 | 12 | TGCAGCGTTGAAGAAGGTAGCCATACGCAGTATTTT | CSVEEGSHTQYF
TRBJ2-7 | TRBD2 | - | TRBV30 | 17 | TGTGCCTGGAGTGTACGGGGGGAAAAATCTTCCCCCTACGAGCAGTACTTC | CAWSVRGEKSSPYEQYF
TRBJ2-7 | - | few | TRBV9 | 14 | TGTGCCAGCAGCGCAGGGACATCCCTCTACGAGCAGTACTTC | CASSAGTSLYEQYF
TRBJ2-5 | TRBD2 | - | TRBV27 | 16 | TGTGCCAGCAGTTTAGTAGCTAGCGGGAGAGTGGAGACCCAGTACTTC | CASSLVASGRVETQYF
TRBJ1-2 | TRBD1 | - | TRBV30 | 16 | TGTGCCTGGGCCCTACCCCCGGGACAGGGGAACTATGGCTACACCTTC | CAWALPPGQGNYGYTF
TRBJ2-5 | - | - | TRBV28 | 16 | TGTGCCAGCAGTTCGAACGGGACACCCCAACGGGAGACCCAGTACTTC | CASSSNGTPQRETQYF
TRBJ1-3 | TRBD1 | - | TRBV5-4 | 17 | TGTGCCAGCAGCTTGGGGGGATACAGGGGGCCGGGAAACACCATATATTTT | CASSLGGYRGPGNTIYF
TRBJ1-5 | TRBD1 | few | TRBV6-6 | 15 | TGTGCCAGCAGTGACATGGGACAGGGGAATCAGCCCCAGCATTTT | CASSDMGQGNQPQHF
TRBJ2-7 | - | - | TRBV14 | 12 | TGTGCCAGCAGCCAGGAACAGAACGAGCAGTACTTC | CASSQEQNEQYF
TRBJ1-5 | - | few | TRBV28 | 15 | TGTGCCAGCAGTTGTGGGGGAGGTGGCCATCAGCCCCAGCATTTT | CASSCGGGGHQPQHF
TRBJ1-1 | - | - | TRBV18 | 16 | TGTGCCAGCTCACCACCTCCCGGGGTGGGGAACACTGAAGCTTTCTTT | CASSPPPGVGNTEAFF
TRBJ2-2 | - | few | TRBV11-2 | 15 | TGTGCCAGCAGCCCAGCATCAGGAAACACCGGGGAGCTGTTTTTT | CASSPASGNTGELFF
TRBJ1-2 | - | - | TRBV21-1 | 15 | TGTGCCAGCAGCAAAGTCCAGGGCGGCTACTATGGCTACACCTTC | CASSKVQGGYYGYTF
TRBJ2-2 | TRBD1 | few | TRBV19 | 14 | TGTGCCAGTAGTGCGACAGGGACCACCGGGGAGCTGTTTTTT | CASSATGTTGELFF
TRBJ2-3 | TRBD2 | - | TRBV5-8 | 14 | TGTGCCAGCAGCTCGCGGGAGAGCACAGATACGCAGTATTTT | CASSSRESTDTQYF